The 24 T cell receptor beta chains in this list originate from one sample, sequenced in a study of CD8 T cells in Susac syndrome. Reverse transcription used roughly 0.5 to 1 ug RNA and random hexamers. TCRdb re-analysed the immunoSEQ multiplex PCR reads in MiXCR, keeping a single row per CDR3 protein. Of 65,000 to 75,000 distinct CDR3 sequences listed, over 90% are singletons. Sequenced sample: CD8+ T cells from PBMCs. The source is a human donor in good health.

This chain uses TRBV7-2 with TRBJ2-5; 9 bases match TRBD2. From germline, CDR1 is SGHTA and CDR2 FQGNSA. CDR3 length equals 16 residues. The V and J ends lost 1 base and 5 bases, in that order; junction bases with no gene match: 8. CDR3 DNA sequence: TGTGCCAGCAGCTTAGATCGAGCGGGGGGCCCGGAGACCCAGTACTTC. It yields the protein CASSLDRAGGPETQYF.

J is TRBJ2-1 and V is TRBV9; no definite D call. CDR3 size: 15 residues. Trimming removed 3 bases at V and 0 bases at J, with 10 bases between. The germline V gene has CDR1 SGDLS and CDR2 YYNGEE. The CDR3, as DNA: TGTGCCAGCAGCGAGGGCGGACGCTCCTACAATGAGCAGTTCTTC. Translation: CASSEGGRSYNEQFF.

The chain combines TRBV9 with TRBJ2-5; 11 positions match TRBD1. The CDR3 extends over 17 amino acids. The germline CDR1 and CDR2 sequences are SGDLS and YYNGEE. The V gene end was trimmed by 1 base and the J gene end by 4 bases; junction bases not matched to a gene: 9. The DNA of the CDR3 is TGTGCCAGCAGCGTACCCACAGGGACAGGGGGTGGAGAGACCCAGTACTTC. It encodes CASSVPTGTGGGETQYF.

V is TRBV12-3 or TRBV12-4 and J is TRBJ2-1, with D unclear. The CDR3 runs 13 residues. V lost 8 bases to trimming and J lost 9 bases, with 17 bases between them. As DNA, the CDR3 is TGTGCCAGCCGCGCTTCCCTGGTAAGTGAGCAGTTCTTC. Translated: CASRASLVSEQFF.

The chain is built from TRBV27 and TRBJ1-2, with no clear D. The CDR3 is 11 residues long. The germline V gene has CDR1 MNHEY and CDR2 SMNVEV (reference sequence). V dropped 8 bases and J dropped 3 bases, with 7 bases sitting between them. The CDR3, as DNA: TGTGCCAGCCTCAGCTACTATGGCTACACCTTC. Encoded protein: CASLSYYGYTF.

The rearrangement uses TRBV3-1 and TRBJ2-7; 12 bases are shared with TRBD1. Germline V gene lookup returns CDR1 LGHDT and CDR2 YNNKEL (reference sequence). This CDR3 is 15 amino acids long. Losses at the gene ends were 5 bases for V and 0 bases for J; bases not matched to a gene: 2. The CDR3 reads CASSSGQGASYEQYF. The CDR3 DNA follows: TGTGCCAGCAGCTCGGGACAGGGGGCCTCCTACGAGCAGTACTTC.

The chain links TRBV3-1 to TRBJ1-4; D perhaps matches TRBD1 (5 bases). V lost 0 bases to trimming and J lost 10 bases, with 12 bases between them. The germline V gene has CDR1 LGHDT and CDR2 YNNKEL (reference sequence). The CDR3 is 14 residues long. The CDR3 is CASSQDGGSGKLFF. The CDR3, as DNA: TGTGCCAGCAGCCAAGATGGGGGTAGTGGAAAACTGTTTTTT.

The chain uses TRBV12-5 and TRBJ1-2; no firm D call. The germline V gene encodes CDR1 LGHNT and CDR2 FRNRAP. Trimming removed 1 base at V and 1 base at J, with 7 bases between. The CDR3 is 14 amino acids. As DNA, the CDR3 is TGTGCTAGTGGTTTGGCCGACAATAACTATGGCTACACCTTC. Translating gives CASGLADNNYGYTF.

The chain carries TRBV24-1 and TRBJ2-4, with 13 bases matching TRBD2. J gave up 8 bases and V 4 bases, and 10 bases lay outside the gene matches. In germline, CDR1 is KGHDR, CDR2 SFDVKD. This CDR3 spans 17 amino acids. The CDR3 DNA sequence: TGTGCCACCAGTGACCCAGGACTAGCGGGGGATAGGGACATTCAGTACTTC. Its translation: CATSDPGLAGDRDIQYF.

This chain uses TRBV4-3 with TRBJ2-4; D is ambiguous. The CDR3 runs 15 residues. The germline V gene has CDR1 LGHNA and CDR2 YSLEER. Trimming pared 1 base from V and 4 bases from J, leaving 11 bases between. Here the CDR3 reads CASSQVPDGKNIQYF. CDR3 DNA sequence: TGCGCCAGCAGCCAAGTTCCCGACGGGAAAAACATTCAGTACTTC.

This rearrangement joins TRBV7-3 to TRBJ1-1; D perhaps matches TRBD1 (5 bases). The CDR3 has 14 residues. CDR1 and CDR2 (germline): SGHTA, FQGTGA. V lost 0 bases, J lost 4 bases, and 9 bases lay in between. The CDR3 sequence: CASSLTGGGTEAFF. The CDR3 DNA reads TGTGCCAGCAGCTTAACGGGGGGTGGCACTGAAGCTTTCTTT.

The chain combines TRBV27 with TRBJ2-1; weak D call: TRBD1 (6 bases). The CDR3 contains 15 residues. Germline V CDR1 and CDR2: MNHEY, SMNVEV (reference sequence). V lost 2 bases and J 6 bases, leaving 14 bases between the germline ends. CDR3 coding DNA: TGTGCCAGCAGTTTAATGTGGGGGCGAGTCAATGAGCAGTTCTTC. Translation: CASSLMWGRVNEQFF.

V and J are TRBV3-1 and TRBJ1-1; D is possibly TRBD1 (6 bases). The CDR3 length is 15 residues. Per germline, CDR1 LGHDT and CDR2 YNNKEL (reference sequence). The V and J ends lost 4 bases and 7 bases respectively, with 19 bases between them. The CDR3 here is CASSRIGTLYSEAFF. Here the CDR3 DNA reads TGTGCCAGCAGCCGCATCGGGACACTTTATAGTGAAGCTTTCTTT.

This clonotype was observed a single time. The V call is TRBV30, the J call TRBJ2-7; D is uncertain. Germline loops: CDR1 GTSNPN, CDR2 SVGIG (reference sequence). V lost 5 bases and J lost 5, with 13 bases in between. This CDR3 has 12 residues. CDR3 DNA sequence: TGTGCCTGGGCTGTGGGGTCCGACGAGCAGTACTTC. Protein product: CAWAVGSDEQYF.

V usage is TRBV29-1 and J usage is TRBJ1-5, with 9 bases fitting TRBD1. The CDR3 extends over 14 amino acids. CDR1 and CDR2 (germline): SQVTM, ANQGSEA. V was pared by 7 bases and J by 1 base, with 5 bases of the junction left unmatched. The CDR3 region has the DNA TGCAGCGCCCGGACAGGGGAAAGCAATCAGCCCCAGCATTTT. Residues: CSARTGESNQPQHF.

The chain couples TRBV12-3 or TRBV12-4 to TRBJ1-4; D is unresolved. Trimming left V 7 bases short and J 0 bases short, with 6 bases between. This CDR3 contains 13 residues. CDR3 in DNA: TGTGCCAGCAAGGACTCAACTAATGAAAAACTGTTTTTT. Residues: CASKDSTNEKLFF.

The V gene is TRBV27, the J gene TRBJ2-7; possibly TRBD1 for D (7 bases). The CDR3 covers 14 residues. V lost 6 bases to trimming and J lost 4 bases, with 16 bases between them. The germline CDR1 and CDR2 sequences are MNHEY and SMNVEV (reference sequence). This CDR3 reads CASSPGGTGYEQYV. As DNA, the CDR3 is TGTGCCAGCAGCCCAGGGGGGACGGGGTACGAGCAGTACGTC.

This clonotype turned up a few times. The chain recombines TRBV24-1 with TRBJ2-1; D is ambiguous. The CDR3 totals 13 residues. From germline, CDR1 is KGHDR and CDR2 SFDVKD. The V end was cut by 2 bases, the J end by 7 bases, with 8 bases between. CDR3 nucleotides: TGTGCCACCAGTGATTCCGCTAGGAATGAGCAGTTCTTC. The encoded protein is CATSDSARNEQFF.

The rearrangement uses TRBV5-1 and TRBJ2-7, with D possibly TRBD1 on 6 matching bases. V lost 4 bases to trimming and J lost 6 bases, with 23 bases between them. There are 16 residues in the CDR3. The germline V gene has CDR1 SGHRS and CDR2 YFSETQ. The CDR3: CASSQTPTGSRAEQYF. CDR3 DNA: TGCGCCAGCAGCCAAACTCCTACAGGGAGTCGGGCCGAGCAGTACTTC.

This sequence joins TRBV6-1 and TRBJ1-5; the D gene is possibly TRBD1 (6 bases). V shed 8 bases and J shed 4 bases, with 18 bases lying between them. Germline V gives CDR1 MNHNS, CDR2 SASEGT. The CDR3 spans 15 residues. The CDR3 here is CASCLLRQANQPQHF. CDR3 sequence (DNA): TGTGCCAGCTGTCTCCTAAGACAGGCAAATCAGCCCCAGCATTTT.

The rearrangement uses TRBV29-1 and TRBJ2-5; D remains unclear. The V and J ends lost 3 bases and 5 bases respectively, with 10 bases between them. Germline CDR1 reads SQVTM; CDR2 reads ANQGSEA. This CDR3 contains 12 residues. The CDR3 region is CSVDLQAETQYF. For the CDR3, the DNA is TGCAGCGTTGATCTGCAGGCGGAGACCCAGTACTTC.

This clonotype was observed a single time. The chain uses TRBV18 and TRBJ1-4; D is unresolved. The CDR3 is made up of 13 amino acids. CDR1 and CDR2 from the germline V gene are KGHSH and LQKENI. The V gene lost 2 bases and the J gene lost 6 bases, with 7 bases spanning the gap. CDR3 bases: TGTGCCAGCTCACCATTGATGGATGAAAAACTGTTTTTT. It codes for CASSPLMDEKLFF.

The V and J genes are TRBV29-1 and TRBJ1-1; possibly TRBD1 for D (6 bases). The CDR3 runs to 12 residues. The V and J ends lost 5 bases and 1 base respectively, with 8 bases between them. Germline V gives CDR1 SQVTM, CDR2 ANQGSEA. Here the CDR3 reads CSVTGRNTEAFF. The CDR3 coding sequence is TGCAGCGTTACAGGGCGGAACACTGAAGCTTTCTTT.

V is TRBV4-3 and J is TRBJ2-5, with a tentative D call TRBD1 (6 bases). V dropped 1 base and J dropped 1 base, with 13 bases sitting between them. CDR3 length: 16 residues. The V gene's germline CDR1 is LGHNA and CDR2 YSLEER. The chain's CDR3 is CASSQGPGQRQETQYF. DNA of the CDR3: TGCGCCAGCAGCCAAGGACCAGGACAGCGCCAAGAGACCCAGTACTTC.